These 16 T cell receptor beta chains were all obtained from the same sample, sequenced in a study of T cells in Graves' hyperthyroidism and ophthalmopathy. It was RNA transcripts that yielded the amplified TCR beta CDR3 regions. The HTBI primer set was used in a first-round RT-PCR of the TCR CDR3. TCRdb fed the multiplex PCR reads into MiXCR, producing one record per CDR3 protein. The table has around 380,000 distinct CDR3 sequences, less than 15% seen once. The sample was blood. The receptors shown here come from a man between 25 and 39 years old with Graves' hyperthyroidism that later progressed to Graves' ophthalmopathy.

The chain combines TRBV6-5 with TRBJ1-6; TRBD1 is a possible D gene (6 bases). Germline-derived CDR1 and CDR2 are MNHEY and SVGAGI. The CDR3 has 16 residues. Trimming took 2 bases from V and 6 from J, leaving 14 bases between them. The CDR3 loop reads CASSYVHRVRNSPLHF. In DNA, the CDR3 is TGTGCCAGCAGTTACGTACACAGGGTGCGTAATTCACCCCTCCACTTT.

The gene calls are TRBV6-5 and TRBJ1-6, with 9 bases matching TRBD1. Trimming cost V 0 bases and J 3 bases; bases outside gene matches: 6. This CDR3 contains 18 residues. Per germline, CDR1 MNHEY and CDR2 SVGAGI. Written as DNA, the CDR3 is TGTGCCAGCAGTTACTCGGGACAGGGTTGGCTCTATAATTCACCCCTCCACTTT. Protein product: CASSYSGQGWLYNSPLHF.

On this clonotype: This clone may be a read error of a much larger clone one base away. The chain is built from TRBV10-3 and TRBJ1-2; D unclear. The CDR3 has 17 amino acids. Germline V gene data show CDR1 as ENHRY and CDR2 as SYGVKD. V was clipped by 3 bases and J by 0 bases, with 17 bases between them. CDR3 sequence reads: CAISDPKRRRANYGYTF. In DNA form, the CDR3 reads TGTGCCATCAGTGATCCCAAGCGACGGAGAGCTAACTATGGCTACACCTTC.

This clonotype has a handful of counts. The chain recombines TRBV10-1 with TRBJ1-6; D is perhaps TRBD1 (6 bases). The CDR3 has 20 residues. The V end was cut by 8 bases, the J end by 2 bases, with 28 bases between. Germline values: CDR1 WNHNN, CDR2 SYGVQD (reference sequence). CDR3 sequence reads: CASLQDRTQCKSPYNSPLHF. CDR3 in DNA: TGCGCCAGCCTCCAGGACAGAACCCAATGTAAGAGCCCCTATAATTCACCCCTCCACTTT.

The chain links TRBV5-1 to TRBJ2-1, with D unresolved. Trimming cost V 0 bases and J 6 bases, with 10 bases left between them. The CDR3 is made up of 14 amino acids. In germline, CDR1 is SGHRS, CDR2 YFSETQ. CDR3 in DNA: TGCGCCAGCAGCTTGGATGACCATTTCAATGAGCAGTTCTTC. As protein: CASSLDDHFNEQFF.

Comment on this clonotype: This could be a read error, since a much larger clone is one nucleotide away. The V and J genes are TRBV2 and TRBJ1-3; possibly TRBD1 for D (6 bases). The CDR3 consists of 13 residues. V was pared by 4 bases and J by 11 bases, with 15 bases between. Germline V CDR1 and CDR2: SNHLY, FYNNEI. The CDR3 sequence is CASSGARGNAIYF. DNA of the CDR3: TGTGCCAGCAGTGGGGCCAGGGGTAACGCCATATATTTT.

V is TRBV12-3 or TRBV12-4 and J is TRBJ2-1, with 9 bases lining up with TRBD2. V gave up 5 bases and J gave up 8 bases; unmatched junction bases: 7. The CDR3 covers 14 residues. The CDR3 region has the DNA TGTGCCAGCAGTGAAGGGACTAGCACTCATGAGCAGTTCTTC. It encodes CASSEGTSTHEQFF.

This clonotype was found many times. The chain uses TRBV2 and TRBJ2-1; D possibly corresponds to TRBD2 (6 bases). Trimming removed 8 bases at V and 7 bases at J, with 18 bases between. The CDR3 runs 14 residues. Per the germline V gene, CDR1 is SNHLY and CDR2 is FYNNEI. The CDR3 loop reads CASSSIQAGNEQFF. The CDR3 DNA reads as TGTGCCAGCTCCTCTATACAGGCGGGGAATGAGCAGTTCTTC.

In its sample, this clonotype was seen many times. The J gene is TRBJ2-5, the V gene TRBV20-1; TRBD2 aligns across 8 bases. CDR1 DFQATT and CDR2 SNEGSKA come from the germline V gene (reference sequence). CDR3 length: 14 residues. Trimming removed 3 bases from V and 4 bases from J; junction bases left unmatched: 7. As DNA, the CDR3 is TGCAGTGCTAGCCGCGGGGGGATGGGAGAGACCCAGTACTTC. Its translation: CSASRGGMGETQYF.

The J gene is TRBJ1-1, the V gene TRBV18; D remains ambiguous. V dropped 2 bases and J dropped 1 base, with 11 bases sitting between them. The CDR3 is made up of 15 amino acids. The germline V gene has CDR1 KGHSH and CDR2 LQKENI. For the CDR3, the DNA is TGTGCCAGCTCACCAAATGGGGTAACGAACACTGAAGCTTTCTTT. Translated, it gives CASSPNGVTNTEAFF. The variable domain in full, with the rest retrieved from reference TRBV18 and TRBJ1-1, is NAGVMQNPRHLVRRRGQEARLRCSPMKGHSHVYWYRQLPEEGLKFMVYLQKENIIDESGMPKERFSAEFPKEGPSILRIQQVVRGDSAAYFCASSPNGVTNTEAFFGQGTRLTVV.

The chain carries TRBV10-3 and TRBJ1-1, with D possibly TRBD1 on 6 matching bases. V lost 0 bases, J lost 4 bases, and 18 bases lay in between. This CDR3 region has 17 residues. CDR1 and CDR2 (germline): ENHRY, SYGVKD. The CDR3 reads CAISESKGGPTFTEAFF. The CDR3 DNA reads TGTGCCATCAGTGAGTCGAAGGGGGGGCCTACCTTCACTGAAGCTTTCTTT.

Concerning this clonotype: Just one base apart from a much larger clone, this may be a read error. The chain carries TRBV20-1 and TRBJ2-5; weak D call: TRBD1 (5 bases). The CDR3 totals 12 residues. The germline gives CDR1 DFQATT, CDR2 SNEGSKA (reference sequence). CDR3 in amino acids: CSASRGEETHYF. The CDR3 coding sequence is TGCAGTGCTAGTAGGGGTGAAGAGACCCACTACTTC.

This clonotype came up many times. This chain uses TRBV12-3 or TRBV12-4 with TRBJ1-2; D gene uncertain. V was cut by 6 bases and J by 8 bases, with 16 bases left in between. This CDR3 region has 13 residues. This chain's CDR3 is CASSSRARKGYTF. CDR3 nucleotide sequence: TGTGCCAGCAGCTCCCGGGCGCGAAAGGGCTACACCTTC.

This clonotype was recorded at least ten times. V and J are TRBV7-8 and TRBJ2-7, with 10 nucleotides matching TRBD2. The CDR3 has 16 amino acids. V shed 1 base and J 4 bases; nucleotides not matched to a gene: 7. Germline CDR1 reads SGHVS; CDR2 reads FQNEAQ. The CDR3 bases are TGTGCCAGCAGCTTAGTGGCTAGCGGGGGACGGTACGAGCAGTACTTC. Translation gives CASSLVASGGRYEQYF.

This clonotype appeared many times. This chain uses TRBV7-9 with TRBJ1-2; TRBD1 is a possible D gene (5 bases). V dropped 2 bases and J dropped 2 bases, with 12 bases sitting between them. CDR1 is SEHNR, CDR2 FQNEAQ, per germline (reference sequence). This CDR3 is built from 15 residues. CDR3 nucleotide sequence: TGTGCCAGCAGCTTAAGGGTCTCAGGGAACTATGGCTACACCTTC. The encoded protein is CASSLRVSGNYGYTF. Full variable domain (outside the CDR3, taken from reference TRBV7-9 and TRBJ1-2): DTGVSQNPRHKITKRGQNVTFRCDPISEHNRLYWYRQTLGQGPEFLTYFQNEAQLEKSRLLSDRFSAERPKGSFSTLEIQRTEQGDSAMYLCASSLRVSGNYGYTFGSGTRLTVV.

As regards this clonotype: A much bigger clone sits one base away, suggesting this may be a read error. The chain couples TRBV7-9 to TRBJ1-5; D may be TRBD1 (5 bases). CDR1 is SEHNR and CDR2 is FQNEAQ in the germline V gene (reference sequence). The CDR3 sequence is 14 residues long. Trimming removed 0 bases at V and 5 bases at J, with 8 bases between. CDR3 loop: CASSLALGDQPQHF. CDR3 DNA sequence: TGTGCCAGCAGCTTAGCGCTGGGGGATCAGCCCCAGCATTTT.